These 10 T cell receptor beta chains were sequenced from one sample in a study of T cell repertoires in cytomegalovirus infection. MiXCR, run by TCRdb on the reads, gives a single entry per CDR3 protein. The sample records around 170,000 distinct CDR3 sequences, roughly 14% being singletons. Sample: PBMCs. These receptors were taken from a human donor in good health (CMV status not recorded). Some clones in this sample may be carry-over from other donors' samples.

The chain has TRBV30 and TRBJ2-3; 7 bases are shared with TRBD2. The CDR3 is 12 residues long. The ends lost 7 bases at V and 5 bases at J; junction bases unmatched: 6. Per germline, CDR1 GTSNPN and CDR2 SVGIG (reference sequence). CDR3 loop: CALMSGGDTQYF. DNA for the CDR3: TGTGCCTTGATGTCGGGGGGAGATACGCAGTATTTT. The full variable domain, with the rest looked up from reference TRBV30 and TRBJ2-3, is SQTIHQWPATLVQPVGSPLSLECTVEGTSNPNLYWYRQAAGRGLQLLFYSVGIGQISSEVPQNLSASRPQDRQFILSSKKLLLSDSGFYLCALMSGGDTQYFGPGTRLTVL.

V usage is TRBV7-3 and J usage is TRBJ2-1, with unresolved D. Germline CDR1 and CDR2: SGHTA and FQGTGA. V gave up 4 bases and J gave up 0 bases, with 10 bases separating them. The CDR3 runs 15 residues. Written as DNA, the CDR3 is TGTGCCAGCAGCTCCGGACGGAACTCCTACAATGAGCAGTTCTTC. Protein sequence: CASSSGRNSYNEQFF.

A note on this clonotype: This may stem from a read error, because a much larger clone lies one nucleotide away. The CDR3 here is CASSLAVREAFF. CDR3 DNA: TGTGCCAGCAGCTTAGCTGTAAGAGAAGCTTTCTTT. The chain uses TRBV7-2 and TRBJ1-1; D gene ambiguous. Germline V CDR1 and CDR2: SGHTA, FQGNSA. This CDR3 has 12 amino acids. Trimming took off 0 bases at V and 8 bases at J, with 7 bases between the two ends.

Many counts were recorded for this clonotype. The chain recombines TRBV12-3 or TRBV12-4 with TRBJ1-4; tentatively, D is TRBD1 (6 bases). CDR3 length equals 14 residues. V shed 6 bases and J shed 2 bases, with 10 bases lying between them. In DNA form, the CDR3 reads TGTGCCAGCAGAACAGGGATCACTAATGAAAAACTGTTTTTT. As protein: CASRTGITNEKLFF.

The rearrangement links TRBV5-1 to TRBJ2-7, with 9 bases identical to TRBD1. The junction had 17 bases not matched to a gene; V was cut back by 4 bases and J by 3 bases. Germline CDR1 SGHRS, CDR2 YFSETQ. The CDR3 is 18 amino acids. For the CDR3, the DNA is TGCGCCAGCAGCATACTCGGCCGCCGACAGGGGGGGTTCTACGAGCAGTACTTC. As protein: CASSILGRRQGGFYEQYF.

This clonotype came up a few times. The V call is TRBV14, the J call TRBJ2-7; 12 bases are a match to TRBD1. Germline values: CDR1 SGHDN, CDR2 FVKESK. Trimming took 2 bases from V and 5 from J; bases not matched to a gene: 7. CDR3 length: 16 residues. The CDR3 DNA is TGTGCCAGCAGCCAAAGGCCGGGACAGGGGGCCGACGAGCAGTACTTC. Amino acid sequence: CASSQRPGQGADEQYF.

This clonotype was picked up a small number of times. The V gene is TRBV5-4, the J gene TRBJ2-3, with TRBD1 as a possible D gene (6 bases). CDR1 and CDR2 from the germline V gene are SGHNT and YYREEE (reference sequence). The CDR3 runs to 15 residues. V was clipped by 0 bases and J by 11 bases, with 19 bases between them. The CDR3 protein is CASSLEQGRGWRQYF. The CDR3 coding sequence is TGTGCCAGCAGCTTGGAACAGGGCAGGGGTTGGAGGCAGTATTTT.

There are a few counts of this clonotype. The CDR3 nucleotides read TGTGCCACCAGTGATTGGCTAGCCGGGACTAGCGGGAGTAACGATGAGCAGTTCTTC. Amino acids: CATSDWLAGTSGSNDEQFF. The chain joins TRBV24-1 to TRBJ2-1; 14 nucleotides match TRBD2. The CDR3 is made up of 19 amino acids. CDR1 KGHDR and CDR2 SFDVKD come from the germline V gene. Trimming cost V 2 bases and J 8 bases; bases outside gene matches: 13.

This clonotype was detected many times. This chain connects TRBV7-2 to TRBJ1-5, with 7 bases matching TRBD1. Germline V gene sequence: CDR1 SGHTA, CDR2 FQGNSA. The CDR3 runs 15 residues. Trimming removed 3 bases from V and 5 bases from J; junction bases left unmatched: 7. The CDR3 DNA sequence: TGTGCCAGCAGCTTGGACGGGACAGTTTATCAGCCCCAGCATTTT. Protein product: CASSLDGTVYQPQHF.

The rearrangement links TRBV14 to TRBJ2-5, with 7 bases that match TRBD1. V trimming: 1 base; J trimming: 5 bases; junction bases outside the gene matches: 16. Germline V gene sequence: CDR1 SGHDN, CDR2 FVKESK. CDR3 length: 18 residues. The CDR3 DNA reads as TGTGCCAGCAGCCAAGTGGGACAGACAGGTGGCCGGGATGAGACCCAGTACTTC. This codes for CASSQVGQTGGRDETQYF. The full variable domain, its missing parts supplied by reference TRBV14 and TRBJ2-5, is EAGVTQFPSHSVIEKGQTVTLRCDPISGHDNLYWYRRVMGKEIKFLLHFVKESKQDESGMPNNRFLAERTGGTYSTLKVQPAELEDSGVYFCASSQVGQTGGRDETQYFGPGTRLLVL.